This T cell receptor (beta chain) was obtained from a study of cytomegalovirus exposure and HLA in healthy donors. Study-wide results and limits: As was reported, the classifier diagnosed cytomegalovirus status with high specificity and sensitivity. The tendency of first-cohort TCR clusters to co-occur in the 90 to 150 validation repertoires was the finding of a later analysis. Among TCR sequences, most were rare, though some public TCRs appeared in many donors. Three CMV-associated chains proved CMV antigen-specific in vitro.

Remarks on this clone: Its target is unknown.

This CDR3 has 16 residues. J was trimmed by 7 bases and V by 0 bases; bases with no gene match: 6. Germline V lookup: CDR1 MNHNY, CDR2 SVGAGI (reference sequence). The repertoire was sequenced with immunoSEQ multiplex PCR; TCRdb's copy has only in-frame clones and lacks some. The sample consists of 130,000 to 150,000 clones, around 90% of them appearing once. V usage is TRBV6-6 and J usage is TRBJ2-1; TRBD2 matches 10 bases. The sample taken for sequencing was PBMCs. The receptor's source is a woman aged 25-40 years in good health and CMV-seropositive. The CDR3 is CASSYSVSGGSNEQFF. The CDR3 DNA reads TGTGCCAGCAGTTACTCGGTTAGCGGGGGGTCGAATGAGCAGTTCTTC.